This T cell receptor (beta chain) was recovered during a study of cytomegalovirus exposure and HLA in healthy donors. PCR primers comprised 60 Vbeta and 13 Jbeta primers. Only in-frame clones appear in the TCRdb table, and some are missing; sequencing was by immunoSEQ multiplex PCR. Among approximately 270,000 clones listed, 80% were seen once. The germline V and J ends were trimmed by 5 bases and 7 bases, with 5 bases remaining between them. The CDR3 contains 11 residues. Germline CDR1 reads MDHEN; CDR2 reads SYDVKM. This sequence was found in a girl aged 2 to 9 in good health and CMV-seronegative. The rearrangement uses TRBV28 and TRBJ1-4, with D hard to call. The source material was PBMCs. The CDR3 DNA reads as TGTGCCAGCAGTCTCTCTGAAAAACTGTTTTTT. Protein sequence: CASSLSEKLFF.